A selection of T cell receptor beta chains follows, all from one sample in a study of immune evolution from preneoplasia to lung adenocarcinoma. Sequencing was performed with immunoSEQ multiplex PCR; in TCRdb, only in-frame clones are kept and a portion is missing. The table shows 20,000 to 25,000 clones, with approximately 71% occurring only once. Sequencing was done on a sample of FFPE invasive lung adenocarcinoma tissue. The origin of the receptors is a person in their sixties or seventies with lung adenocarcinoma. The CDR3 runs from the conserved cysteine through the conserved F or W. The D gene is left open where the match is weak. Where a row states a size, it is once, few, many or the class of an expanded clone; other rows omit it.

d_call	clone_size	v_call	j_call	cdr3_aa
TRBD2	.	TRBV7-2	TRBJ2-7	CASSWGASGSSEQYF
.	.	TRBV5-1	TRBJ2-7	CASSQQGGYEQYF
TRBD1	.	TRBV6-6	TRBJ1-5	CASSFGTDNQPQHF
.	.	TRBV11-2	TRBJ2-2	CASSPIRPNTGELFF
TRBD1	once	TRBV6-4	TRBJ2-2	CASSEQGDSGELFF
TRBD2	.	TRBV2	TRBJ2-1	CASHRGESLSEQFF
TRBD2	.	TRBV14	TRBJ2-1	CASRKAGVYNEQFF
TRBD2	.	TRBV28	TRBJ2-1	CASSLQGLAAYNEQFF
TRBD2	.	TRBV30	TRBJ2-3	CAWRTSGTDTQYF
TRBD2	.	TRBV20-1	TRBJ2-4	CGLAGLNIQYF
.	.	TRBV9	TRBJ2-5	CASSVGNNNGETQYF
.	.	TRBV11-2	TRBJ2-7	CASSPLSYEQYF
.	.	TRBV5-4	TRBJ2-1	CASSLAAGEQFF
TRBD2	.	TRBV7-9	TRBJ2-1	CASSPRGGDEQFF